This T cell receptor (beta chain) came from a study of CD8 T cells in ankylosing spondylitis. Each CDR3 protein gets one entry after TCRdb re-called the 5' RACE reads with MiXCR. Found here are a few hundred thousand distinct CDR3 sequences, roughly a tenth of them singletons; the top ten hold roughly a fifth. As regards this clonotype: The junction differs from germline at one of its ends, possibly a read error.

The CDR3 totals 13 residues. Germline lookup yields CDR1 SGHRS and CDR2 YFSETQ. The V call is TRBV5-1, the J call TRBJ1-5; D call uncertain. The origin of this receptor is a male donor with ankylosing spondylitis or in good health (not recorded which). The specimen was blood, either unsorted or a sorted T cell fraction (not recorded which). CDR3 loop: CASSFGVNRPQHF. In DNA form, the CDR3 reads TGCGCCAGCAGCTTCGGGGTTAATCGGCCCCAGCATTTT.